Below are 17 T cell receptor beta chains sequenced from a single sample in a study of T cells in tuberculosis. Produced via immunoSEQ multiplex PCR; TCRdb's table is partial and in-frame only. This table has some 30,000 clones, around 94% appearing once. The sequenced sample consisted of PBMCs. Receptor source: a donor aged 10-35 years with latent tuberculosis or without tuberculosis infection.

This sequence joins TRBV7-8 and TRBJ2-3; weak D call: TRBD1 (5 bases). Trimming shortened V by 6 bases and J by 0 bases, and 16 bases separated the two germline ends. CDR3 length: 16 residues. The V gene's germline CDR1 is SGHVS and CDR2 FQNEAQ. CDR3: CASRPLRVSSTDTQYF. The CDR3 DNA reads as TGTGCCAGCAGGCCCCTCAGGGTTTCTAGCACAGATACGCAGTATTTT.

The chain joins TRBV15 to TRBJ1-2; TRBD1 agrees at 8 bases. J gave up 7 bases and V 5 bases, and 9 bases lay outside the gene matches. The CDR3 contains 14 residues. Germline loops: CDR1 LNHNV, CDR2 YYDKDF (reference sequence). The CDR3 sequence: CATSRGDRGGGYTF. CDR3 bases: TGTGCCACCAGCCGTGGTGACAGGGGTGGTGGCTACACCTTC. Drawing the rest from reference TRBV15 and TRBJ1-2, the complete variable domain is DAMVIQNPRYQVTQFGKPVTLSCSQTLNHNVMYWYQQKSSQAPKLLFHYYDKDFNNEADTPDNFQSRRPNTSFCFLDIRSPGLGDTAMYLCATSRGDRGGGYTFGSGTRLTVV.

The rearrangement uses TRBV5-1 and TRBJ2-2, with 14 bases identical to TRBD2. Trimming cost V 4 bases and J 5 bases; bases outside gene matches: 7. This CDR3 is 17 amino acids long. Germline loops: CDR1 SGHRS, CDR2 YFSETQ. CDR3 DNA: TGCGCCAGCAGCCTGACTAGCGGGAGGGCCGGTACCGGGGAGCTGTTTTTT. Translation gives CASSLTSGRAGTGELFF. Full variable domain (remainder filled in from reference TRBV5-1 and TRBJ2-2): KAGVTQTPRYLIKTRGQQVTLSCSPISGHRSVSWYQQTPGQGLQFLFEYFSETQRNKGNFPGRFSGRQFSNSRSEMNVSTLELGDSALYLCASSLTSGRAGTGELFFGEGSRLTVL.

This rearrangement joins TRBV6-1 to TRBJ1-2; D gene unclear. The CDR3 has 15 amino acids. V shed 2 bases and J shed 5 bases, with 15 bases lying between them. Germline values: CDR1 MNHNS, CDR2 SASEGT. The CDR3 sequence: CASSEQSARIYGYTF. The CDR3 DNA follows: TGTGCCAGCAGTGAACAAAGCGCCAGAATATATGGCTACACCTTC.

V usage is TRBV7-9 and J usage is TRBJ2-2, with D possibly being TRBD1 (6 bases). V lost 6 bases and J 3 bases, leaving 14 bases between the germline ends. The germline CDR1 and CDR2 sequences are SEHNR and FQNEAQ (reference sequence). The CDR3 length is 15 residues. As DNA, the CDR3 is TGTGCCAGCAGTTTCGGGACACTCGACACCGGGGAGCTGTTTTTT. This codes for CASSFGTLDTGELFF.

The chain joins TRBV28 to TRBJ1-1, with D unclear. The CDR3 sequence is 11 residues long. Germline V gives CDR1 MDHEN, CDR2 SYDVKM. The V end lost 1 base, the J end lost 6 bases, and 3 bases lay between the germline ends. The CDR3 DNA is TGTGCCAGCAGTTTATCTCCTGAAGCTTTCTTT. Translated, it gives CASSLSPEAFF.

The chain couples TRBV5-1 to TRBJ2-2; the match to TRBD2 covers 8 bases. Trimming cost V 3 bases and J 4 bases; bases outside gene matches: 5. The V gene's germline CDR1 is SGHRS and CDR2 YFSETQ. This CDR3 is built from 15 residues. The CDR3 is CASSSSGSGTGELFF. CDR3 in DNA: TGCGCCAGCAGCTCGAGCGGGAGTGGCACCGGGGAGCTGTTTTTT. The full variable domain, in which reference TRBV5-1 and TRBJ2-2 provide the parts outside the CDR3, is KAGVTQTPRYLIKTRGQQVTLSCSPISGHRSVSWYQQTPGQGLQFLFEYFSETQRNKGNFPGRFSGRQFSNSRSEMNVSTLELGDSALYLCASSSSGSGTGELFFGEGSRLTVL.

In DNA form, the CDR3 reads TGCGCCAGCAGCTTGGCGGTACTGGATGCGGGTGAGCAGTTCTTC. It codes for CASSLAVLDAGEQFF. The chain couples TRBV5-1 to TRBJ2-1, with D possibly matching TRBD2 (5 bases). Looked up from germline, CDR1 is SGHRS and CDR2 is YFSETQ. V lost 0 bases to trimming and J lost 9 bases, with 16 bases between them. The CDR3 spans 15 residues.

The rearrangement links TRBV9 to TRBJ2-5; 7 positions agree with TRBD1. Germline V gene sequence: CDR1 SGDLS, CDR2 YYNGEE. The J segment lost 5 bases and the V segment lost 7 bases, leaving 14 bases of the junction unmatched. CDR3 size: 15 residues. In DNA, the CDR3 is TGTGCCAGCTCGACACAGTCCGACAGGGCGGAGACCCAGTACTTC. This translates into CASSTQSDRAETQYF.

The J gene is TRBJ1-1, the V gene TRBV2, with 8 bases fitting TRBD1. The CDR3 has 14 amino acids. V shed 5 bases, J shed 3 bases, and the junction held 5 bases outside the gene matches. Germline-derived CDR1 and CDR2 are SNHLY and FYNNEI. CDR3 coding DNA: TGTGCCAGCAGTCTCACAGGGGGGGACACTGAAGCTTTCTTT. Encoded protein: CASSLTGGDTEAFF.

The chain links TRBV7-8 to TRBJ2-7, with D perhaps matching TRBD1 (6 bases). From germline, CDR1 is SGHVS and CDR2 FQNEAQ. The V end was cut by 5 bases, the J end by 6 bases, with 14 bases between. CDR3 length: 13 residues. The CDR3 sequence: CASSPLGASEQYF. For the CDR3, the DNA is TGTGCCAGCAGCCCATTGGGGGCGTCCGAGCAGTACTTC.

The chain recombines TRBV25-1 with TRBJ2-1, with TRBD2 identical over 10 bases. V was clipped by 3 bases and J by 9 bases; unmatched bases: 8. Looked up from germline, CDR1 is MGHDK and CDR2 is SYGVNS. The CDR3 extends over 15 amino acids. The CDR3: CASSEPSGSSSEQFF. CDR3 DNA sequence: TGTGCCAGCAGTGAGCCTAGCGGGAGTAGTAGTGAGCAGTTCTTC.

This clone came up once. The chain is built from TRBV6-4 and TRBJ2-2; perhaps TRBD2 as D (6 bases). Deletions cut 2 bases from V and 3 bases from J, with 13 bases between. CDR3 length: 16 residues. The germline CDR1 and CDR2 sequences are MRHNA and SNTAGT. The CDR3 sequence is CASSDHSGGDTGELFF. The CDR3, as DNA: TGTGCCAGCAGTGACCATAGCGGAGGGGACACCGGGGAGCTGTTTTTT.

V and J are TRBV23-1 and TRBJ2-7; 14 bases are shared with TRBD2. Being an ORF, TRBV23-1 has a function that is uncertain. V lost 4 bases to trimming and J lost 5 bases; unmatched junction nucleotides: 1. The CDR3 runs 14 residues. The CDR3 coding sequence is TGCGCCAGCAGTCCGGGACTAGCGGGAGACGAGCAGTACTTC. It translates to CASSPGLAGDEQYF.

The J gene is TRBJ1-2, the V gene TRBV18, with D hard to call. Trimming shortened V by 3 bases and J by 0 bases, and 8 bases separated the two germline ends. Per germline, CDR1 KGHSH and CDR2 LQKENI. The CDR3 consists of 14 residues. Written as DNA, the CDR3 is TGTGCCAGCTCACCGGGAGGAGCTAACTATGGCTACACCTTC. Translation: CASSPGGANYGYTF. Variable domain in full (rest from reference TRBV18 and TRBJ1-2): NAGVMQNPRHLVRRRGQEARLRCSPMKGHSHVYWYRQLPEEGLKFMVYLQKENIIDESGMPKERFSAEFPKEGPSILRIQQVVRGDSAAYFCASSPGGANYGYTFGSGTRLTVV.

J is TRBJ1-2 and V is TRBV30, with D unclear. This CDR3 is built from 11 residues. Trimming took off 4 bases at V and 7 bases at J, with 10 bases between the two ends. Per germline, CDR1 GTSNPN and CDR2 SVGIG (reference sequence). This CDR3 reads CAWTGLRGYTF. CDR3 bases: TGTGCCTGGACAGGACTTCGTGGCTACACCTTC.

The CDR3 loop reads CASSPPWGGAAGYTF. For the CDR3, the DNA is TGCGCCAGCAGCCCACCCTGGGGGGGGGCAGCTGGCTACACCTTC. The chain is built from TRBV5-1 and TRBJ1-2, with a weak D call TRBD1 (6 bases). CDR1 and CDR2 from the germline V gene are SGHRS and YFSETQ. V dropped 4 bases and J dropped 7 bases, with 20 bases sitting between them. This CDR3 contains 15 residues.